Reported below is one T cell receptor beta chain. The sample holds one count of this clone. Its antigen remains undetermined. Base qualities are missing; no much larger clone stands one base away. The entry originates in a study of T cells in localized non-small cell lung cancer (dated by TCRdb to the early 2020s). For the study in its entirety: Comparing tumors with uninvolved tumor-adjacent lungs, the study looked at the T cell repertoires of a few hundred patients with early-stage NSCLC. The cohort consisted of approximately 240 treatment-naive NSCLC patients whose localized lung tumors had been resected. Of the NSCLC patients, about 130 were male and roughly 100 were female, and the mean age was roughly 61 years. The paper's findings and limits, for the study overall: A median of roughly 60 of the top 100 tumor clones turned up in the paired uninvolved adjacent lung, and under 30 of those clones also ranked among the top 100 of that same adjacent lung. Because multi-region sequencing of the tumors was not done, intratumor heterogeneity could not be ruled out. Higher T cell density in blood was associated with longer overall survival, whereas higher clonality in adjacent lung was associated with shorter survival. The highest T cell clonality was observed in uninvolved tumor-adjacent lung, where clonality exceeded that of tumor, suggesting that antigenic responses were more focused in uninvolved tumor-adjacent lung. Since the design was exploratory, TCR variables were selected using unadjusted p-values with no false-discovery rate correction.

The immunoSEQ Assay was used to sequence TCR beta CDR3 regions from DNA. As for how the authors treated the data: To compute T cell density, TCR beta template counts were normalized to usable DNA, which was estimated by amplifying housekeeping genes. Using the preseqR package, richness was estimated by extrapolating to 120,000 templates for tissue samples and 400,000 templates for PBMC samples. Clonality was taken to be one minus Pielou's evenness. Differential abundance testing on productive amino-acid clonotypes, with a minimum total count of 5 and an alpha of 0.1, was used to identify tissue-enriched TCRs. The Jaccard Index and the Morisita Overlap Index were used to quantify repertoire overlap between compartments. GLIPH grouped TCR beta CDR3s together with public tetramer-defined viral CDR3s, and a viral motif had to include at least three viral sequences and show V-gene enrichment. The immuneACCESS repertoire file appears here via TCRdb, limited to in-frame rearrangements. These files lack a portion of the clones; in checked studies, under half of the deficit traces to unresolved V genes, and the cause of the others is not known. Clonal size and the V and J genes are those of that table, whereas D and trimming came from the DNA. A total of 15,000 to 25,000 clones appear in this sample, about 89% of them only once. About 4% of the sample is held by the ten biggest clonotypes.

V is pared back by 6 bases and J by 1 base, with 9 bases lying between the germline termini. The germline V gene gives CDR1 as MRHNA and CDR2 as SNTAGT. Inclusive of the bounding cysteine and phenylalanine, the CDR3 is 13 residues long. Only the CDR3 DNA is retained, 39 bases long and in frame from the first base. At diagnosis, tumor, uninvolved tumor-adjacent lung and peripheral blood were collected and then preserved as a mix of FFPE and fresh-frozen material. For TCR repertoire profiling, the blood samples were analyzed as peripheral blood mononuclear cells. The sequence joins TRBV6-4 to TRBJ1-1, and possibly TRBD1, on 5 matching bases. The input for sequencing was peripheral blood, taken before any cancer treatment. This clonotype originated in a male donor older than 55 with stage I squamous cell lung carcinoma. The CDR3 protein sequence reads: CASRGTGNTEAFF. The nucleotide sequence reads TGTGCCAGCAGAGGGACGGGGAACACTGAAGCTTTCTTT.